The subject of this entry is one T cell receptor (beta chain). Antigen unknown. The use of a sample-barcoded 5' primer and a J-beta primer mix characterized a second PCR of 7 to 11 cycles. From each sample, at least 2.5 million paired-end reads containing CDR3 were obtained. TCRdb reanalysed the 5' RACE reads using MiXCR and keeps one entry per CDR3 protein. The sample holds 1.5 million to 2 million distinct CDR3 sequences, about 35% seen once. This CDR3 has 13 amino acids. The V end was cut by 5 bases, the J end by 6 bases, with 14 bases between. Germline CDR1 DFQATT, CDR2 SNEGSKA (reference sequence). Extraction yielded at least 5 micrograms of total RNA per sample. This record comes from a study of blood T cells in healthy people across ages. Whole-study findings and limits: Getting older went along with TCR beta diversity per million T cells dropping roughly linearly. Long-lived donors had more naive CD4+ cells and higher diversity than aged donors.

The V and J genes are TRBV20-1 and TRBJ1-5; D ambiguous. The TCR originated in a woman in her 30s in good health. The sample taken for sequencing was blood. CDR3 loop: CSAAKLWGQPQHF. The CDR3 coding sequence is TGCAGTGCTGCCAAGCTTTGGGGTCAGCCCCAGCATTTT.